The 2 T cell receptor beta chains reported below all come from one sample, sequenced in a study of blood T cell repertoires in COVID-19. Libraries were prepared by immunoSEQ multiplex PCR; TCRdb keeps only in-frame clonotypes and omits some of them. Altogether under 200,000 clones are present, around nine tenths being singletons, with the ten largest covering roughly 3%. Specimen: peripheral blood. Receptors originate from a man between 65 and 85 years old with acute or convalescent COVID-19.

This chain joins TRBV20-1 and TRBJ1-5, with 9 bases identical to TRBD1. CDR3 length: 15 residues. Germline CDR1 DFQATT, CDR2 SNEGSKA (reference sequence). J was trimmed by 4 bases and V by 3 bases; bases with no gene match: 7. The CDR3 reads CSASSLQGANQPQHF. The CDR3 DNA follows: TGCAGTGCTAGTTCTTTACAGGGGGCGAATCAGCCCCAGCATTTT.

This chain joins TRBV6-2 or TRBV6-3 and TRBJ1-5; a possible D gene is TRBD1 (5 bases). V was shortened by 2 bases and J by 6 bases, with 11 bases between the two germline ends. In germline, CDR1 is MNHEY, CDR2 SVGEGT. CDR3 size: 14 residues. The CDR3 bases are TGTGCCAGCAGTTACGTGGGGCAAGGTCAGCCCCAGCATTTT. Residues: CASSYVGQGQPQHF.